The 3 T cell receptor beta chains presented below share a single source sample, sequenced in a study of T cells in women clearing cervical HPV infection. The assay was immunoSEQ multiplex PCR, and TCRdb's table has in-frame clones only and misses some. Recorded here are tens of thousands of clones; the top ten clones represent approximately 0.98%. The specimen was blood buffy coat. These receptors were collected from a woman between 18 and 75 years old with a cervical HPV16 infection that either progressed to CIN3+ or cleared (not recorded which).

With respect to this clone: The read ends 3 residues before the CDR3 terminus; that terminus is restored from the germline J gene. The genes are TRBV7-9 and TRBJ2-4, with a tentative D call TRBD1 (5 bases). CDR1 SEHNR and CDR2 FQNEAQ come from the germline V gene (reference sequence). The CDR3 runs 15 residues. The ends were cut back, 4 bases at V and 0 bases at J, with 10 bases in the middle. CDR3 region: CASSSQGLAKNIQYF. The CDR3 bases that were read are TGTGCCAGCAGCTCTCAGGGATTAGCCAAAAACATT.

In the case of this clone: The read stops 3 residues short of the end of the CDR3; the missing end is completed from the germline J gene. The gene calls are TRBV28 and TRBJ1-1, with D tentatively TRBD1 (5 bases). The CDR3 covers 16 residues. Germline V gives CDR1 MDHEN, CDR2 SYDVKM. V dropped 2 bases and J dropped 0 bases, with 13 bases sitting between them. CDR3 bases read: TGTGCCAGCAGTTTAAGGGCAGGGATTTTGAACACTGAA. This translates into CASSLRAGILNTE. The full CDR3 is CASSLRAGILNTEAFF.

As regards this clone: The read ends 3 residues early relative to the CDR3; the germline J gene fills the gap. The chain has TRBV10-3 and TRBJ1-6; tentatively, D is TRBD1 (5 bases). CDR3 length: 14 amino acids. CDR1 ENHRY and CDR2 SYGVKD come from the germline V gene. The germline V and J ends were trimmed by 4 bases and 8 bases, with 12 bases remaining between them. This CDR3 reads CAISGRVGYSPLHF. The part of the CDR3 DNA that was read is TGTGCCATCAGTGGCAGGGTAGGTTATTCACCC.